This section outlines one TCR beta chain sequence together with its context. The antigen remains unidentified. The source of the sample is a study of cytomegalovirus exposure and HLA in healthy donors. The study's findings and limits: The productive fraction for most TCR beta V segments was about 87% or about 30% in an earlier analysis.

Vbeta (60) and Jbeta (13) primers were used in the PCR. Measured with immunoSEQ multiplex PCR; TCRdb has only the in-frame clones, and not every one. The profile shows around 190,000 clones, about 83% of them singletons. Germline CDR1 SGHVS, CDR2 FQNEAQ. The CDR3 consists of 14 residues. V lost 5 bases, J lost 6 bases, and 4 bases stayed unmatched. Sequencing was carried out using PBMCs. The TCR sequence derives from a female donor in good health and CMV-seronegative. J is TRBJ2-2 and V is TRBV7-8, with TRBD1 matching 9 bases. The CDR3 loop is CASSKGQGPGELFF. CDR3 nucleotide sequence: TGTGCCAGCAGCAAGGGACAGGGTCCCGGGGAGCTGTTTTTT.